These 23 T cell receptor beta chains were sequenced from one sample in a study. In TCRdb, the 5' RACE reads were re-called with MiXCR into one record per CDR3 protein. The sample includes roughly 52,000 distinct CDR3 sequences, 17% of them seen just once. Sequencing was done on a sample of naive CD4+ T cells sorted from blood. Regarding subset: naive CD4+ T cells, CD4+CD45RA+CD25-. These receptors all come from a female donor with breast cancer.

This clonotype showed up just a few times. The chain is built from TRBV7-8 and TRBJ2-3, with TRBD1 matching 9 bases. The CDR3 sequence is 16 residues long. CDR1 and CDR2 (germline): SGHVS, FQNEAQ. Trimming took 2 bases from V and 3 from J; bases not matched to a gene: 6. CDR3 bases: TGTGCCAGCAGCTTATTAGGGACAGGGTGGACAGATACGCAGTATTTT. It translates to CASSLLGTGWTDTQYF.

At least ten counts were recorded for this clonotype. CDR3 residues: CASSFLDEQYF. The CDR3, as DNA: TGTGCCAGCAGTTTTCTGGACGAGCAGTACTTC. V is TRBV12-3 or TRBV12-4 and J is TRBJ2-7; D is undetermined. V was cut by 3 bases and J by 5 bases, with 5 bases left in between. This CDR3 has 11 amino acids.

This clonotype has more than one count but fewer than ten. One end of the junction fails to match germline, which may point to a read error. J is TRBJ1-4 and V is TRBV7-9; no reliable D call. The CDR3 length is 11 residues. Per the germline V gene, CDR1 is SEHNR and CDR2 is FQNEAQ (reference sequence). DNA for the CDR3: TGTGCCAGCAGCAACGCCGAAGAACTGCTTTTT. Translating it yields CASSNAEELLF.

This clonotype was counted only a few times. V and J are TRBV7-2 and TRBJ2-1, with 8 bases fitting TRBD1. Losses at the gene ends were 0 bases for V and 4 bases for J; bases not matched to a gene: 8. The CDR3 length is 17 residues. Looked up from germline, CDR1 is SGHTA and CDR2 is FQGNSA. The CDR3 here is CASSLAGYRGDYNEQFF. The DNA for the CDR3 is TGTGCCAGCAGCTTAGCTGGGTACAGGGGGGATTACAATGAGCAGTTCTTC.

In this sample, this clonotype turned up a few times. The chain employs TRBV20-1 and TRBJ2-1; TRBD1 matches at 9 bases. Trimming cost V 0 bases and J 4 bases; bases outside gene matches: 4. The CDR3 is 15 residues long. Germline V CDR1 and CDR2: DFQATT, SNEGSKA (reference sequence). The CDR3, as DNA: TGCAGTGCTAGAGAACTACAGGGGGCTTACAATGAGCAGTTCTTC. Encoded protein: CSARELQGAYNEQFF.

In this sample, this clonotype turned up a few times. The V gene is TRBV20-1, the J gene TRBJ2-7; 10 bases fit TRBD1. Germline CDR1 reads DFQATT; CDR2 reads SNEGSKA (reference sequence). The CDR3 totals 13 residues. Trimming took 8 bases from V and 6 from J; bases not matched to a gene: 10. CDR3 sequence: CSLWGQGTGEQYF. The CDR3 DNA follows: TGCAGTTTATGGGGACAGGGGACCGGCGAGCAGTACTTC.

Ten or more counts support this clonotype. This chain joins TRBV28 and TRBJ2-7; D perhaps matches TRBD2 (5 bases). Trimming took 6 bases from V and 3 from J, leaving 15 bases between them. Germline lookup yields CDR1 MDHEN and CDR2 SYDVKM. CDR3 length: 14 amino acids. The CDR3 loop is CASRRTGFDYEQYF. The CDR3 nucleotides read TGTGCCAGCAGACGCACGGGGTTCGACTACGAGCAGTACTTC.

V gene TRBV28 combines with J gene TRBJ1-3, with D hard to call. Germline CDR1 reads MDHEN; CDR2 reads SYDVKM. Trimming pared 3 bases from V and 0 bases from J, leaving 15 bases between. The CDR3 is made up of 17 amino acids. CDR3: CASSLPPGLDSGNTIYF. The DNA of the CDR3 is TGTGCCAGCAGTTTGCCCCCCGGACTGGACTCTGGAAACACCATATATTTT.

CDR3 in DNA: TGTGCCAGCAGCTCGACGGGGAATAATTCACCCCTCCACTTT. It translates to CASSSTGNNSPLHF. The chain combines TRBV13 with TRBJ1-6, with D unclear. The CDR3 has 14 amino acids. Trimming took 4 bases from V and 5 from J, leaving 9 bases between them. Germline V gene sequence: CDR1 PRHDT, CDR2 FYEKMQ (reference sequence).

The rearrangement joins TRBV11-2 to TRBJ2-7; D may be TRBD2 (6 bases). Germline CDR1 reads SGHAT; CDR2 reads FQNNGV. With 5 bases removed from V and 6 bases from J, the gap between germline ends came to 17 bases. This CDR3 comprises 14 residues. CDR3 residues: CASSITRGNVEQYF. CDR3 nucleotides: TGTGCCAGCAGCATAACACGGGGGAATGTCGAGCAGTACTTC.

This clonotype was found many times. The rearrangement links TRBV5-6 to TRBJ1-1; the D is unclear. Trimming pared 0 bases from V and 5 bases from J, leaving 8 bases between. Germline assignment: CDR1 SGHDT and CDR2 YYEEEE. This CDR3 has 13 amino acids. The CDR3 DNA is TGTGCCAGCAGCTTGGATCCACGGACTGAAGCTTTCTTT. Translating it yields CASSLDPRTEAFF.

Only a few counts were recorded for this clonotype. The chain is built from TRBV6-2 or TRBV6-3 and TRBJ2-7; no clear D. Per the germline V gene, CDR1 is MNHEY and CDR2 is SVGEGT. Trimming removed 0 bases from V and 3 bases from J, with 12 bases in between. This CDR3 is built from 15 residues. The CDR3 DNA follows: TGTGCCAGCAGTTACTCGAAAGGACCGCGCTACGAGCAGTACTTC. Protein product: CASSYSKGPRYEQYF.

The V call is TRBV7-8, the J call TRBJ2-5; D perhaps matches TRBD1 (5 bases). This CDR3 spans 15 amino acids. V lost 3 bases to trimming and J lost 0 bases, with 11 bases between them. Germline loops: CDR1 SGHVS, CDR2 FQNEAQ. The CDR3, as DNA: TGTGCCAGCAGCTTGCGTCCGACAGACCAAGAGACCCAGTACTTC. It specifies CASSLRPTDQETQYF.

This clonotype has just a few counts. V usage is TRBV30 and J usage is TRBJ2-2; TRBD1 agrees at 8 bases. The V gene end was trimmed by 3 bases and the J gene end by 1 base; junction bases not matched to a gene: 1. This CDR3 comprises 14 residues. The germline V gene encodes CDR1 GTSNPN and CDR2 SVGIG (reference sequence). The chain's CDR3 is CAWRDRENTGELFF. For the CDR3, the DNA is TGTGCCTGGAGGGACAGGGAGAACACCGGGGAGCTGTTTTTT.

This chain uses TRBV12-3 or TRBV12-4 with TRBJ1-4, with TRBD1 identical over 8 bases. The CDR3 has 14 amino acids. The ends lost 3 bases at V and 8 bases at J; junction bases unmatched: 5. CDR3 nucleotides: TGTGCCAGCAGTTTCGGGACAGGTCGGGAAAAACTGTTTTTT. It codes for CASSFGTGREKLFF.

The V gene is TRBV7-9, the J gene TRBJ1-3; 7 nucleotides align to TRBD1. With V trimmed by 3 bases and J by 5 bases, 4 bases remained unmatched. The CDR3 totals 14 residues. Germline V lookup: CDR1 SEHNR, CDR2 FQNEAQ (reference sequence). In nucleotides, the CDR3 is TGTGCCAGCAGCTTTACAGGGGCTCGAAACACCATATATTTT. As protein: CASSFTGARNTIYF.

This clonotype was seen at least ten times. The chain links TRBV29-1 to TRBJ2-2; no definite D call. The germline V gene encodes CDR1 SQVTM and CDR2 ANQGSEA. V was trimmed by 7 bases and J by 1 base, leaving 7 bases between them. There are 12 residues in the CDR3. The chain's CDR3 is CSASRNTGELFF. CDR3 DNA: TGCAGCGCGTCCCGGAACACCGGGGAGCTGTTTTTT.

This clonotype was counted a few times. The V gene is TRBV7-2, the J gene TRBJ1-6; D call uncertain. Germline V gene lookup returns CDR1 SGHTA and CDR2 FQGNSA. Trimming shortened V by 5 bases and J by 0 bases, and 11 bases separated the two germline ends. The CDR3 is made up of 16 amino acids. The CDR3 here is CASSATVSSYNSPLHF. The CDR3 DNA reads as TGTGCCAGCAGCGCTACGGTTAGCTCCTATAATTCACCCCTCCACTTT.

This clonotype was detected only a few times. The chain uses TRBV7-8 and TRBJ2-7, with 7 positions matching TRBD2. Trimming took 5 bases from V and 0 from J; bases not matched to a gene: 13. The V gene's germline CDR1 is SGHVS and CDR2 FQNEAQ. This CDR3 is built from 17 residues. CDR3 protein: CASSPSGGRFSSYEQYF. CDR3 sequence (DNA): TGTGCCAGCAGCCCCTCGGGGGGTCGATTCAGCTCCTACGAGCAGTACTTC.

Notes on this clonotype: One base away lies a much larger clone, so this may be a sequencing read error. This CDR3 is missing its conserved last phenylalanine or tryptophan, likely due to a read error. The chain carries TRBV7-2 and TRBJ1-2; no reliable D call. In germline, CDR1 is SGHTA, CDR2 FQGNSA. V dropped 1 base and J dropped 6 bases, with 6 bases sitting between them. This CDR3 is built from 12 residues. The CDR3 protein is CASSLDGDGYTC. The CDR3 coding sequence is TGTGCCAGCAGCTTAGACGGGGATGGCTACACCTGC.

On this clonotype: One end of the junction fails to match germline, which may point to a read error. The rearrangement uses TRBV2 and TRBJ2-7, with D possibly matching TRBD1 (5 bases). Germline assignment: CDR1 SNHLY and CDR2 FYNNEI. The CDR3 spans 14 residues. This CDR3 is CASSEVRASGEKYF. As DNA, the CDR3 is TGTGCCAGCAGTGAAGTCAGGGCGTCCGGCGAGAAGTACTTC.

The chain joins TRBV5-1 to TRBJ2-1, with 14 positions matching TRBD2. The V gene's germline CDR1 is SGHRS and CDR2 YFSETQ. V lost 4 bases, J lost 7 bases, and 13 bases stayed unmatched. This CDR3 contains 18 residues. The DNA for the CDR3 is TGCGCCAGCAGCACACCGACTAGCGGGAGGGCTCTCAGAAATGAGCAGTTCTTC. It is translated as CASSTPTSGRALRNEQFF.

V usage is TRBV5-4 and J usage is TRBJ2-5; perhaps TRBD1 as D (6 bases). CDR3 length: 14 amino acids. CDR1 is SGHNT and CDR2 is YYREEE in the germline V gene (reference sequence). The V end was cut by 0 bases, the J end by 4 bases, with 10 bases between. The CDR3 sequence: CASSLGSRGETQYF. The CDR3 coding sequence is TGTGCCAGCAGCTTGGGCTCCAGGGGAGAGACCCAGTACTTC.